These T cell receptor beta chains were read from a single sample in a study of cytomegalovirus exposure and HLA in healthy donors. Assay: immunoSEQ multiplex PCR; the TCRdb copy retains only in-frame clones and omits some. The repertoire consists of 100,000 to 150,000 clones, with 88% occurring once and the leading ten covering 1.2% to 1.5%. Sequenced: PBMCs. These receptors all stem from a man aged 30 to 45 in good health and CMV-seronegative. The CDR3 runs from the conserved cysteine through the conserved F or W.

cdr3_length v_call cdr3_aa
15 TRBV11-2 CASSFLAGVLDTQYF
16 TRBV19 CASRSPPHAGSTEAFF
17 TRBV23-1 CASTPKGASGRGETQYF
18 TRBV5-1 CASSSGPLGQPSNQPQHF
15 TRBV6-4 CASSPSGFSGNTIYF
12 TRBV30 CAWSLARSEQFF
15 TRBV18 CASSPPTNRQETQYF
15 TRBV6-5 CASSSGLAGYNEQFF
20 TRBV9 CASSVELGLAGLRGANVLTF
13 TRBV11-1 CASSLESVYEQYF
15 TRBV5-1 CASSSQAGGGNEQFF
15 TRBV7-3 CASSSLAGGGYEQFF
14 TRBV19 CASSIGQGNQPQHF
18 TRBV12-1 CASSFALGQGTTNEKLFF
15 TRBV7-2 CASSLGLAISDEQFF
14 TRBV6-1 CASSRSGTGDGYTF
16 TRBV5-4 CASSSPLAEGTDTQYF
13 TRBV19 CASSPGATYGYTF
14 TRBV5-1 CASSLTGVGTEAFF
14 TRBV2 CASTSFYSTREQYF
14 TRBV6-4 CASSDSIGGTEAFF
15 TRBV30 CAWSRQGAYGNTIYF
15 TRBV5-1 CASSYLGGTQETQYF
16 TRBV5-4 CASSFKRERFTDTQYF
14 TRBV7-8 CASSMTPGRSPLHF
17 TRBV9 CASSATEGSRGYNEQFF
16 TRBV9 CASSVGRSGLTDTQYF
17 TRBV11-2 CASSPRFDGSGNNEQFF
13 TRBV30 CAWSVHSGNTIYF
15 TRBV7-2 CASSPTSGSSYEQYF
13 TRBV27 CASTPQGSTEAFF
15 TRBV13 CASSSRQGGKTEAFF
13 TRBV21-1 CASSGTGGHEQYF